A single sample gave rise to the 15 T cell receptor beta chains below, sequenced in a study of CD8+ T cells in alopecia areata. cDNA prepared by RNA extraction and subsequent reverse transcription served as the template for sequencing. The method was immunoSEQ multiplex PCR; TCRdb's version includes in-frame clones alone and lacks a portion of them. The sample has some 200,000 clones; approximately 56% are singletons. Treatment given: oral pan-JAK inhibitor, 5-10 mg twice daily. Sequenced material: CD4+ T cells sorted from blood, taken at week 4, from a patient treated with tofacitinib. These receptors came from a human donor with alopecia areata.

The chain combines TRBV30 with TRBJ1-1; 8 bases match TRBD1. V trimming: 8 bases; J trimming: 0 bases; junction bases outside the gene matches: 14. The CDR3 sequence is 16 residues long. Germline V CDR1 and CDR2: GTSNPN, SVGIG (reference sequence). The CDR3 coding sequence is TGTGCCCGAAGATTGACAGGGGATTTGCTGAACACTGAAGCTTTCTTT. Its protein is CARRLTGDLLNTEAFF.

The V call is TRBV7-2, the J call TRBJ2-5; TRBD2 is a possible D gene (6 bases). Trimming took off 5 bases at V and 2 bases at J, with 15 bases between the two ends. This CDR3 is 15 amino acids long. Germline assignment: CDR1 SGHTA and CDR2 FQGNSA. CDR3: CASSPTGTLQETQYF. The CDR3 nucleotides read TGTGCCAGCAGCCCAACTGGGACTCTGCAAGAGACCCAGTACTTC.

This chain links TRBV6-6 with TRBJ1-6; 9 bases match TRBD1. Germline V gene lookup returns CDR1 MNHNY and CDR2 SVGAGI (reference sequence). V shed 2 bases and J 8 bases; nucleotides not matched to a gene: 7. CDR3 length equals 16 residues. The CDR3 is CASSYGTGTGDSPLHF. The DNA for the CDR3 is TGTGCCAGCAGTTACGGGACAGGGACAGGTGATTCACCCCTCCACTTT.

This clone occurred a few times. This sequence joins TRBV27 and TRBJ1-1; possible D gene TRBD1, 5 bases. CDR3 length: 13 amino acids. Trimming pared 2 bases from V and 7 bases from J, leaving 11 bases between. Per germline, CDR1 MNHEY and CDR2 SMNVEV (reference sequence). This CDR3 reads CASSLRGGSEAFF. CDR3 in DNA: TGTGCCAGCAGTTTACGGGGGGGGAGTGAAGCTTTCTTT.

For the CDR3, the DNA is TGCGCCAGCCGGGGCCAGCGGGGTGGTCGGGACAATGAGCAGTTCTTC. This encodes CASRGQRGGRDNEQFF. The V call is TRBV5-1, the J call TRBJ2-1; 7 positions match TRBD2. Germline CDR1 reads SGHRS; CDR2 reads YFSETQ. V shed 7 bases and J 5 bases; nucleotides not matched to a gene: 15. The CDR3 contains 16 residues.

The chain combines TRBV6-5 with TRBJ2-5; TRBD2 matches at 9 bases. The CDR3 is made up of 15 amino acids. The J segment lost 5 bases and the V segment lost 2 bases, leaving 6 bases of the junction unmatched. Germline CDR1 and CDR2: MNHEY and SVGAGI. The CDR3 sequence: CASSYAAGGRETQYF. CDR3 in DNA: TGTGCCAGCAGTTACGCGGCGGGGGGGCGCGAGACCCAGTACTTC.

This chain links TRBV29-1 with TRBJ2-3; 8 bases are shared with TRBD2. The CDR3 is 13 residues long. Germline loops: CDR1 SQVTM, CDR2 ANQGSEA. V dropped 6 bases and J dropped 1; count of bases not matched to a gene: 3. Written as DNA, the CDR3 is TGCAGCGTAAAGACTAGCGGCACAGATACGCAGTATTTT. This translates into CSVKTSGTDTQYF.

This clone was seen a handful of times. The V and J genes are TRBV6-6 and TRBJ2-5; D may be TRBD1 (5 bases). V was shortened by 5 bases and J by 2 bases, with 9 bases between the two germline ends. The CDR3 length is 13 residues. Germline V gene data show CDR1 as MNHNY and CDR2 as SVGAGI (reference sequence). CDR3 protein: CASSRPGQETQYF. In DNA form, the CDR3 reads TGTGCCAGCAGTCGCCCAGGGCAAGAGACCCAGTACTTC.

The J gene is TRBJ2-5, the V gene TRBV15; TRBD1 aligns across 12 bases. V was pared by 2 bases and J by 6 bases, with 10 bases of the junction left unmatched. The germline V gene has CDR1 LNHNV and CDR2 YYDKDF (reference sequence). The CDR3 length is 17 residues. The CDR3 loop is CATSRSAGTGGAKTQYF. DNA of the CDR3: TGTGCCACCAGCAGATCTGCCGGGACAGGGGGCGCGAAGACCCAGTACTTC. Based on the CDR3 plus reference TRBV15 and TRBJ2-5, the full variable domain is DAMVIQNPRYQVTQFGKPVTLSCSQTLNHNVMYWYQQKSSQAPKLLFHYYDKDFNNEADTPDNFQSRRPNTSFCFLDIRSPGLGDTAMYLCATSRSAGTGGAKTQYFGPGTRLLVL.

The chain uses TRBV9 and TRBJ2-3; TRBD2 matches at 10 bases. CDR1 and CDR2 from the germline V gene are SGDLS and YYNGEE. This CDR3 comprises 16 residues. Trimming removed 0 bases from V and 1 base from J; junction bases left unmatched: 2. The CDR3 loop is CASSVAGTSGTDTQYF. For the CDR3, the DNA is TGTGCCAGCAGCGTAGCCGGGACTAGCGGCACAGATACGCAGTATTTT.

The chain recombines TRBV4-3 with TRBJ2-3; D might be TRBD2 (5 bases). The V gene's germline CDR1 is LGHNA and CDR2 YSLEER. The CDR3 spans 14 residues. Trimming left V 0 bases short and J 11 bases short, with 15 bases between. The CDR3 protein is CASSQDSAARRQYF. Written as DNA, the CDR3 is TGCGCCAGCAGCCAAGATTCAGCGGCCCGACGGCAGTATTTT.

The chain combines TRBV5-4 with TRBJ1-1, with D perhaps matching TRBD1 (6 bases). V dropped 4 bases and J dropped 1 base, with 8 bases sitting between them. Germline V gene lookup returns CDR1 SGHNT and CDR2 YYREEE (reference sequence). The CDR3 loop spans 13 amino acids. CDR3 in amino acids: CASSPGQNTEAFF. CDR3 sequence (DNA): TGTGCCAGCAGCCCGGGACAGAACACTGAAGCTTTCTTT.

The V call is TRBV7-9, the J call TRBJ2-2, with D hard to call. Germline V gene sequence: CDR1 SEHNR, CDR2 FQNEAQ (reference sequence). The CDR3 is 13 amino acids. Trimming took off 5 bases at V and 2 bases at J, with 6 bases between the two ends. This CDR3 is CASSRVNTGELFF. For the CDR3, the DNA is TGTGCCAGCAGCCGAGTCAACACCGGGGAGCTGTTTTTT.

V is TRBV6-5 and J is TRBJ1-5; 7 nucleotides align to TRBD1. After removal of 4 bases from V and 0 bases from J, the junction contained 3 bases not matched to a gene. This CDR3 is built from 15 residues. The germline V gene encodes CDR1 MNHEY and CDR2 SVGAGI. The CDR3 is CASSSTGYSNQPQHF. The DNA of the CDR3 is TGTGCCAGCAGTTCGACAGGGTATAGCAATCAGCCCCAGCATTTT.

This rearrangement joins TRBV23-1 to TRBJ2-1, with 12 bases fitting TRBD2. TRBV23-1 carries the ORF label, with uncertain function. The CDR3 has 16 residues. After removal of 2 bases from V and 2 bases from J, the junction contained 1 base not matched to a gene. CDR3 nucleotide sequence: TGCGCCAGCAGTCAACGGACTAGCGGGACCTACAATGAGCAGTTCTTC. Encoded protein: CASSQRTSGTYNEQFF.